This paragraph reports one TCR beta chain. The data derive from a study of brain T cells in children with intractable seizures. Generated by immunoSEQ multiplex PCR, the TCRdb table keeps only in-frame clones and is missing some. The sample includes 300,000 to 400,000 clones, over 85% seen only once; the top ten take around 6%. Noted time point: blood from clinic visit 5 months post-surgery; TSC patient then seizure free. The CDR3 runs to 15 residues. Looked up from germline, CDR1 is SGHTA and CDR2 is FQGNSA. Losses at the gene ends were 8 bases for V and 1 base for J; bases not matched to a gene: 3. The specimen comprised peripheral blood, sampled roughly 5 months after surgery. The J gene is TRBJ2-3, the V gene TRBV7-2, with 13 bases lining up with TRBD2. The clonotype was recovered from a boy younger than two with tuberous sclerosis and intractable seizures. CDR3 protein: CASRGLAGRTDTQYF. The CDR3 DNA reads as TGTGCCAGCCGGGGACTAGCGGGGCGCACAGATACGCAGTATTTT.